This T cell receptor (beta chain) appears in the sequencing data of a study of human T cells and chemical hapten exposure. For the library, individual cDNA molecules each received unique molecular identifiers. TCRdb re-analysed the RACE reads in MiXCR, keeping a single row per CDR3 protein. The table lists more than 80,000 distinct CDR3 sequences, about a tenth of them singletons. Documented time point: patch test 3, about 24 weeks after DPC sensitization. Treatment noted: therapeutic diphenylcyclopropenone sensitization with weekly scalp DPC. This clonotype was counted at least ten times. V lost 5 bases, J lost 4 bases, and 10 bases stayed unmatched. Germline assignment: CDR1 SGHNT and CDR2 YENEEA. The CDR3 has 17 residues.

The rearrangement links TRBV11-3 to TRBJ2-2; TRBD1 matches at 10 bases. Specimen: whole blood, collected in connection with sensitization to the hapten diphenylcyclopropenone (DPC). The sequence was obtained from a woman between 50 and 59 years old with alopecia areata. Some clones in this sample may be carry-over from other donors' samples. The CDR3 sequence is CASSPTGTGALTGELFF. DNA of the CDR3: TGTGCCAGCAGCCCTACCGGGACAGGGGCCCTCACCGGGGAGCTGTTTTTT.